One and the same sample provided the 8 T cell receptor beta chains below, sequenced in a study of cytomegalovirus exposure and HLA in healthy donors. The repertoire was sequenced with immunoSEQ multiplex PCR; TCRdb's copy has only in-frame clones and lacks some. The profile covers around 350,000 clones, with around 86% appearing a single time and under 0.9% taken by the ten largest. Material for sequencing was PBMCs. Receptors were obtained from a woman aged 18-29 years in good health and CMV-seronegative.

The chain combines TRBV9 with TRBJ2-5, with D perhaps matching TRBD2 (5 bases). The CDR3 is 17 amino acids. Germline V CDR1 and CDR2: SGDLS, YYNGEE. Trimming removed 3 bases from V and 4 bases from J, with 22 bases in between. The CDR3 region is CASSGTSGLPPSETQYF. DNA of the CDR3: TGTGCCAGCAGCGGAACCTCAGGACTGCCTCCCTCAGAGACCCAGTACTTC.

This chain uses TRBV6-1 with TRBJ1-5; possible D gene TRBD1, 6 bases. This CDR3 is built from 16 residues. The ends were cut back, 1 base at V and 5 bases at J, with 15 bases in the middle. The germline V gene encodes CDR1 MNHNS and CDR2 SASEGT. For the CDR3, the DNA is TGTGCCAGCAGTGAAGGCGGAAACAGGGTACATCAGCCCCAGCATTTT. It yields the protein CASSEGGNRVHQPQHF.

The V and J genes are TRBV29-1 and TRBJ2-7; D ambiguous. In germline, CDR1 is SQVTM, CDR2 ANQGSEA. The CDR3 extends over 15 amino acids. V was clipped by 1 base and J by 2 bases, with 15 bases between them. The CDR3 DNA reads TGCAGCGTTGAAGCGCCGAGAAGTTCGACCTACGAGCAGTACTTC. Protein sequence: CSVEAPRSSTYEQYF.

The rearrangement uses TRBV5-1 and TRBJ2-7; 8 nucleotides match TRBD1. The CDR3 totals 16 residues. After removal of 7 bases from V and 6 bases from J, the junction contained 18 bases not matched to a gene. Germline values: CDR1 SGHRS, CDR2 YFSETQ. In DNA, the CDR3 is TGCGCCAGCGGAACACTCGGACAGGGTCGAAGACGCGAGCAGTACTTC. This gives the protein CASGTLGQGRRREQYF.

CDR3 DNA: TGTGCCAGCAGCGTAGCCACAGGGGGGAGTGAAAAACTGTTTTTT. Translation gives CASSVATGGSEKLFF. The genes are TRBV9 and TRBJ1-4, with TRBD1 identical over 8 bases. The ends lost 0 bases at V and 7 bases at J; junction bases unmatched: 5. Per germline, CDR1 SGDLS and CDR2 YYNGEE. The CDR3 runs to 15 residues.

This clone has more than one count but fewer than ten. The chain employs TRBV29-1 and TRBJ1-2; D is ambiguous. Germline CDR1 SQVTM, CDR2 ANQGSEA. This CDR3 has 12 residues. V was cut by 2 bases and J by 9 bases, with 13 bases left in between. The DNA for the CDR3 is TGCAGCGTTGAACCGCCAGGAGGTAGCTACACCTTC. It yields the protein CSVEPPGGSYTF.

The CDR3 spells CASSRLDSEAFF. Here the CDR3 DNA reads TGTGCCAGCAGCCGCCTGGACAGCGAAGCTTTCTTT. The chain carries TRBV4-2 and TRBJ1-1; D is perhaps TRBD1 (6 bases). Trimming left V 4 bases short and J 8 bases short, with 11 bases between. Germline V gene data show CDR1 as LGHNA and CDR2 as YNFKEQ. The CDR3 runs 12 residues.

The V gene is TRBV6-1, the J gene TRBJ2-2, with 8 bases fitting TRBD1. Germline-derived CDR1 and CDR2 are MNHNS and SASEGT. CDR3 size: 17 residues. With 2 bases clipped from V and 0 bases from J, the junction kept 5 bases outside the gene matches. The CDR3 nucleotides read TGTGCCAGCAGTGAATTAGGACAGGGATCGAACACCGGGGAGCTGTTTTTT. Translating gives CASSELGQGSNTGELFF.